This T cell receptor (beta chain) comes out of a study of blood T cell repertoires in COVID-19. Study details: Samples came from the United States, Italy and Spain, spanning acute and convalescent COVID-19. T cells, B-cell-depleted T cells, or PBMCs supplied cDNA or gDNA.

In the source study's methods: Using reference gene primer amplification, nucleated cell counts were estimated. Assay used: immunoSEQ multiplex PCR; TCRdb lists only in-frame clones, some missing. The V and J calls and the clone size are those of that table, but D and trimming were determined from the DNA. The sample comprises about 140,000 clones, 85% to 90% of which are singletons, and roughly 5% rests with the top ten. The material sequenced was peripheral blood. This TCR was recovered from a human donor in a cohort sampled during active COVID-19.

CDR3 sequence (DNA): TGTGCCAGCAGTTACCAGGGGGGACTTGGAGCTTTCTTT. It yields the protein CASSYQGGLGAFF. V usage is TRBV6-5 and J usage is TRBJ1-1; TRBD1 agrees at 7 bases. Germline lookup yields CDR1 MNHEY and CDR2 SVGAGI. V was clipped by 2 bases and J by 10 bases; unmatched bases: 7. CDR3 size: 13 residues.